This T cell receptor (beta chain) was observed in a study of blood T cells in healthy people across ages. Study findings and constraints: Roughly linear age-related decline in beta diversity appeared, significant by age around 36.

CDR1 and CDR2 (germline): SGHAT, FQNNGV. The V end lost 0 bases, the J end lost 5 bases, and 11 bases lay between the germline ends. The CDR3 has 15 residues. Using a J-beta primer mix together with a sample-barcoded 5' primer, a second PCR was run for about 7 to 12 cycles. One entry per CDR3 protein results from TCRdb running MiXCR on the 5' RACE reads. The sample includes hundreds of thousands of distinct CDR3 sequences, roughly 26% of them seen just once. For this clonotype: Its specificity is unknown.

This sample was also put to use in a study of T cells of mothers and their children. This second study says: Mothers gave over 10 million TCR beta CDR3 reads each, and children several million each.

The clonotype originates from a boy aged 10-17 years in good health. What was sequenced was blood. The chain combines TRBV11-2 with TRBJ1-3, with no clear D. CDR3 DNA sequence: TGTGCCAGCAGCTTAGATCCAGGCGTTAGAAACACCATATATTTT. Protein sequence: CASSLDPGVRNTIYF.